This T cell receptor beta chain was recorded in a study of neurological immune-mediated disorders. This CDR3 is built from 17 residues. The germline V and J ends were trimmed by 6 bases and 0 bases, with 15 bases remaining between them. From germline, CDR1 is MNHEY and CDR2 SVGEGT. This clonotype was detected ten times or more. PBMCs stored at -80 C, 2 million in total, were the source of the unsorted libraries. 5'RACE with 10-nucleotide random UMIs generated the cDNA. MiXCR was run by TCRdb on the 5' RACE reads, yielding one entry per CDR3 protein. The top ten clones hold under 4.5% of a sample with 50,000 or so distinct CDR3 sequences, around 16% of them seen once.

Material for sequencing was PBMCs. The receptor was derived from a man between 60 and 75 years old in good health. J is TRBJ2-6 and V is TRBV6-2 or TRBV6-3, with a weak D call TRBD2 (6 bases). CDR3 coding DNA: TGTGCCAGCAGAATAGCGGTTACTTACTCTGGGGCCAACGTCCTGACTTTC. This gives the protein CASRIAVTYSGANVLTF.